This entry is about one T cell receptor (beta chain). The data were obtained in a study of blood T cell repertoires in COVID-19. Background on the study: Acute and convalescent COVID-19 samples came from the United States, Italy and Spain. T cells, B-cell-depleted T cells, or PBMCs supplied cDNA or gDNA.

V was pared by 3 bases and J by 3 bases, with 0 bases of the junction left unmatched. The germline V gene has CDR1 MDHEN and CDR2 SYDVKM. The CDR3 totals 13 residues. Original processing notes: Reference gene primer amplification in the assay estimated nucleated cell counts. TCRdb's table, derived via immunoSEQ multiplex PCR, lists solely in-frame clones and lacks some. V and J calls and clone size are those listed in that table; D and trimming were worked out from the DNA. The repertoire holds approximately 15,000 clones, around nine tenths seen once, with about 4.5% in the top ten. Sequenced input: peripheral blood. This TCR came from a man aged 55-75 years with active COVID-19. V is TRBV28 and J is TRBJ2-7, with 9 positions matching TRBD1. The CDR3 DNA is TGTGCCAGCAGTTTGGGACAGGGCTACGAGCAGTACGTC. Protein sequence: CASSLGQGYEQYV.